This T cell receptor (beta chain) was obtained from a study of shared clonotypes between healthy human individuals. For the study at large: Donors had three CD4 naive, three CD4 memory, two CD8 naive and one CD8 memory plate apiece.

Only in-frame clones appear in the TCRdb table, and some are missing; sequencing was by immunoSEQ multiplex PCR. The sample consists of about 2.1 million clones, roughly 95% of them appearing once. The CDR3 contains 13 residues. Trimming cost V 5 bases and J 4 bases; bases outside gene matches: 3. Germline V gives CDR1 SEHNR, CDR2 FQNEAQ (reference sequence). Naive-designated CD8 cells lacked CD45RO, were positively enriched for CCR7, and omitted terminally differentiated effector memory CD45RA+ cells. Sequencing used naive CD8+ T cells from PBMCs. The chain couples TRBV7-9 to TRBJ2-7; TRBD1 matches at 9 bases. The TCR originated in a man between 18 and 35 years old in good health. Some clones in this sample may be carry-over from other donors' samples. Written as DNA, the CDR3 is TGTGCCAGCAGCAGGGACAGGGTATACGAGCAGTACTTC. Encoded protein: CASSRDRVYEQYF.